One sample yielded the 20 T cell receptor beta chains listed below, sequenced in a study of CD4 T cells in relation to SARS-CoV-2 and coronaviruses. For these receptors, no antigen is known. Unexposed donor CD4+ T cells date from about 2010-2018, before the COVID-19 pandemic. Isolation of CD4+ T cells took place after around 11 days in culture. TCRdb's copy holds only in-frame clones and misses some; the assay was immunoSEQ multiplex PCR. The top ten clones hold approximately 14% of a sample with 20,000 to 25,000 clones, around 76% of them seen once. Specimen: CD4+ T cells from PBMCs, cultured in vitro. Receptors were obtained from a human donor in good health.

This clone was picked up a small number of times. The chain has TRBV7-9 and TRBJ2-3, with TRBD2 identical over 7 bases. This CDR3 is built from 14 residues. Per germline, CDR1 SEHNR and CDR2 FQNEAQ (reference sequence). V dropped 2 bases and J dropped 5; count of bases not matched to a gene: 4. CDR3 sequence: CASSLRTRGDTQYF. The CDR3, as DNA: TGTGCCAGCAGCTTACGGACTAGGGGAGATACGCAGTATTTT. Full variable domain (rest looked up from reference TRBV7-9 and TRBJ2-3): DTGVSQNPRHKITKRGQNVTFRCDPISEHNRLYWYRQTLGQGPEFLTYFQNEAQLEKSRLLSDRFSAERPKGSFSTLEIQRTEQGDSAMYLCASSLRTRGDTQYFGPGTRLTVL.

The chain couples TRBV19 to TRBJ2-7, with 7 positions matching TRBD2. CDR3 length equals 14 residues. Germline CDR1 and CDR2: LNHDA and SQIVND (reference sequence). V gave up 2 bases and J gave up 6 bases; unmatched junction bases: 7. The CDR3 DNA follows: TGTGCCAGTAGTATATCTCGGCGGGGGTTCGAGCAGTACTTC. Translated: CASSISRRGFEQYF. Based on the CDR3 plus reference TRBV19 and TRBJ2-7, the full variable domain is DGGITQSPKYLFRKEGQNVTLSCEQNLNHDAMYWYRQDPGQGLRLIYYSQIVNDFQKGDIAEGYSVSREKKESFPLTVTSAQKNPTAFYLCASSISRRGFEQYFGPGTRLTVT.

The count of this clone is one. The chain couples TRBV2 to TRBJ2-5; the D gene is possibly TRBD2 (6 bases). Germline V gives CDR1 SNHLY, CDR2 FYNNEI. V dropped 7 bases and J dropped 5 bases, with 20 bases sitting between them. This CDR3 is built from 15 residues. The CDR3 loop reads CASKRAETAHETQYF. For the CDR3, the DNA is TGTGCCAGCAAGCGGGCCGAAACCGCACACGAGACCCAGTACTTC.

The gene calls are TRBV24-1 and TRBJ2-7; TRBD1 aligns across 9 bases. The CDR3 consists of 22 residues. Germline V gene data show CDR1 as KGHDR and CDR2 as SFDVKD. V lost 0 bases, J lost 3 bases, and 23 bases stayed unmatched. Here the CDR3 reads CATSDLTYLRDRVQDGGYEQYF. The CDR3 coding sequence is TGTGCCACCAGTGATTTGACCTACCTCCGGGACAGGGTCCAAGATGGGGGCTACGAGCAGTACTTC.

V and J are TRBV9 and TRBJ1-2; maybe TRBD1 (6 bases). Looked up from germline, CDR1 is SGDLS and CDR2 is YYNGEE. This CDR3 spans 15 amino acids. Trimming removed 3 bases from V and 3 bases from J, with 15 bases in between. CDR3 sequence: CASSARVTGYYGYTF. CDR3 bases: TGTGCCAGCAGCGCCAGGGTAACAGGGTACTATGGCTACACCTTC.

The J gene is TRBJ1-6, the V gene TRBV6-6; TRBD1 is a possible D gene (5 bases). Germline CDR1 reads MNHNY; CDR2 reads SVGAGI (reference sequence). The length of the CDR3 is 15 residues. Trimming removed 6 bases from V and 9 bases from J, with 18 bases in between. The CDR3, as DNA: TGTGCCAGCAGCCCCGGACCCGGGGGTAGTTCACCCCTCCACTTT. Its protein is CASSPGPGGSSPLHF.

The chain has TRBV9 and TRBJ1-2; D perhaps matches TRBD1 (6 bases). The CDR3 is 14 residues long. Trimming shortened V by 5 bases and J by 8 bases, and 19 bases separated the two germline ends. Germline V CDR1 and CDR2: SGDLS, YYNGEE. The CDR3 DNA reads TGTGCCAGCAGTCCAAGTCAGGGCAGGGGCGGCTACACCTTC. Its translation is CASSPSQGRGGYTF.

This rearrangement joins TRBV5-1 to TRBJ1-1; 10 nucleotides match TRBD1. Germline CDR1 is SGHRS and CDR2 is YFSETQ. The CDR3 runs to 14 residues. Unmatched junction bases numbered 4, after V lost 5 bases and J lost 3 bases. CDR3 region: CASRRTGGDTEAFF. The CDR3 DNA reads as TGCGCCAGCAGAAGGACAGGGGGGGACACTGAAGCTTTCTTT.

CDR3 sequence (DNA): TGTGCCAGCAGTTACTCCCTAGCGGGACCCTCCTACGAGCAGTACTTC. Residues: CASSYSLAGPSYEQYF. This chain connects TRBV6-5 to TRBJ2-7; 9 bases are shared with TRBD2. The CDR3 consists of 16 residues. The germline CDR1 and CDR2 sequences are MNHEY and SVGAGI. The junction had 3 bases not matched to a gene; V was cut back by 0 bases and J by 0 bases.

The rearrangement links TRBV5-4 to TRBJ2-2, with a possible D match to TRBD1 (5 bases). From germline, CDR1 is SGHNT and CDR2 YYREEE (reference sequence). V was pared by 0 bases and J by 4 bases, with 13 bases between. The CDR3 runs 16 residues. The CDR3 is CASSLAVTVGTGELFF. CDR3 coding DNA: TGTGCCAGCAGCTTGGCCGTGACAGTGGGCACCGGGGAGCTGTTTTTT.

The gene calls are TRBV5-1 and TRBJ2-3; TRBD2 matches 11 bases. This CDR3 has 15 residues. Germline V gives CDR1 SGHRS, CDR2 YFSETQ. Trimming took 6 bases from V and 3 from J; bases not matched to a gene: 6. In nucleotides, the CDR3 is TGCGCCAGCACAATAGCGGGAGGGAGAACAGATACGCAGTATTTT. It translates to CASTIAGGRTDTQYF.

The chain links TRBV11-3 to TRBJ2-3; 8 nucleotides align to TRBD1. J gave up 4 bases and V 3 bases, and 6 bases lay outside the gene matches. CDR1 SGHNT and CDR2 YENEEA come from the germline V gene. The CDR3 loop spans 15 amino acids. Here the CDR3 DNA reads TGTGCCAGCAGCTTTGGTGGACAGGGTGCAGATACGCAGTATTTT. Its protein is CASSFGGQGADTQYF.

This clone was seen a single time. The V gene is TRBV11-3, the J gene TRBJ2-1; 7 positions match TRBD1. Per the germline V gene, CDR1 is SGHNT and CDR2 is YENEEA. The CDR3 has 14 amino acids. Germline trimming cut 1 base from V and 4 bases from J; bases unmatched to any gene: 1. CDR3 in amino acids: CASSLARGYNEQFF. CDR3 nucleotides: TGTGCCAGCAGCTTAGCCAGGGGGTACAATGAGCAGTTCTTC.

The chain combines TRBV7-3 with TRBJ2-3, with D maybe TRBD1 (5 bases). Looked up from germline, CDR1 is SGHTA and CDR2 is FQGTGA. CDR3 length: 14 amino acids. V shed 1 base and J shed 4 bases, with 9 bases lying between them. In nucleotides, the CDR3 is TGTGCCAGCAGCTTAAATCAGGGTCCAGATACGCAGTATTTT. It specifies CASSLNQGPDTQYF.

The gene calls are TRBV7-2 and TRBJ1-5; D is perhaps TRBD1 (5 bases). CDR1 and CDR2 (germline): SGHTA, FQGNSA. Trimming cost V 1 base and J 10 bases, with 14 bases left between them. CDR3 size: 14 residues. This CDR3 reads CASSLGAPGGPQHF. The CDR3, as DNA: TGTGCCAGCAGCTTAGGGGCGCCCGGGGGACCCCAGCATTTT.

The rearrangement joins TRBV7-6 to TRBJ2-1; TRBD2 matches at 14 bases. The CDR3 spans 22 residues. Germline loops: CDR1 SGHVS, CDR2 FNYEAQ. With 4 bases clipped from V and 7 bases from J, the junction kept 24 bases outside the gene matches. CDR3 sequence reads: CASSSLRSGTSGGPISGNEQFF. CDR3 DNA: TGTGCCAGCAGCTCCCTACGTAGTGGGACTAGCGGGGGCCCAATCTCGGGAAATGAGCAGTTCTTC.

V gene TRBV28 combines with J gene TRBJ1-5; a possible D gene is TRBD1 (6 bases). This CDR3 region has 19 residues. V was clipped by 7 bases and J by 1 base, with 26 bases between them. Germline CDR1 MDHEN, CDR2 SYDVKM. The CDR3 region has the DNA TGTGCCAGCACCCCTCCTGTGGGGGGCGAAAAGGGGAGCAATCAGCCCCAGCATTTT. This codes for CASTPPVGGEKGSNQPQHF.

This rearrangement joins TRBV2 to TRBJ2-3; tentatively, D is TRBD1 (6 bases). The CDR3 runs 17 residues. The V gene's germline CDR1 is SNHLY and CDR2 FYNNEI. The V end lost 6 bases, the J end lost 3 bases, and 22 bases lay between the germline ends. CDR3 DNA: TGTGCCAGCAGCCCTCAGGGGATCACACTTAGAACAGATACGCAGTATTTT. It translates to CASSPQGITLRTDTQYF.

The CDR3 region is CASSLGATTGQPQHF. CDR3 coding DNA: TGTGCCAGCAGCTTAGGGGCAACAACAGGACAGCCCCAGCATTTT. The chain joins TRBV7-2 to TRBJ1-5; TRBD1 is a possible D gene (5 bases). The CDR3 sequence is 15 residues long. Germline-derived CDR1 and CDR2 are SGHTA and FQGNSA. The V end was cut by 1 base, the J end by 7 bases, with 14 bases between.

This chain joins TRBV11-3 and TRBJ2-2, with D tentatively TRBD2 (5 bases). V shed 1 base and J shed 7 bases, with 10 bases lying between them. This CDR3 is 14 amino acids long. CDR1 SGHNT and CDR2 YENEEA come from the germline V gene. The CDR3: CASSLVSGSGELFF. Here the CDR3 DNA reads TGTGCCAGCAGCTTAGTGTCGGGGAGCGGGGAGCTGTTTTTT.